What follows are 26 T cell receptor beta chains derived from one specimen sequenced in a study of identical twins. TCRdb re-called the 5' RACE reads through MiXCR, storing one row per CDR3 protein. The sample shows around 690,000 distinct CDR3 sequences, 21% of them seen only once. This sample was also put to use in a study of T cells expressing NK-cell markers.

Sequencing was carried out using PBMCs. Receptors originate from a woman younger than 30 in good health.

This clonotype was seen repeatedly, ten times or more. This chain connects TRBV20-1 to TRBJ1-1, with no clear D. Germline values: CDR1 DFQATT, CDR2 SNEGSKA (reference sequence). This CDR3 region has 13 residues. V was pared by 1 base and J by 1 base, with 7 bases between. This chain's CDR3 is CSARVGPNTEAFF. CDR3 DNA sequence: TGCAGTGCTAGAGTTGGTCCGAACACTGAAGCTTTCTTT.

The CDR3 region has the DNA TGTGCCACCAGCAGAGGAGATCGACCTAACTATGGCTACACCTTC. Its protein product is CATSRGDRPNYGYTF. This chain joins TRBV15 and TRBJ1-2; no definite D call. The CDR3 length is 15 residues. The ends were cut back, 1 base at V and 0 bases at J, with 9 bases in the middle. Germline CDR1 and CDR2: LNHNV and YYDKDF (reference sequence). The full variable domain, with the rest looked up from reference TRBV15 and TRBJ1-2, is DAMVIQNPRYQVTQFGKPVTLSCSQTLNHNVMYWYQQKSSQAPKLLFHYYDKDFNNEADTPDNFQSRRPNTSFCFLDIRSPGLGDTAMYLCATSRGDRPNYGYTFGSGTRLTVV.

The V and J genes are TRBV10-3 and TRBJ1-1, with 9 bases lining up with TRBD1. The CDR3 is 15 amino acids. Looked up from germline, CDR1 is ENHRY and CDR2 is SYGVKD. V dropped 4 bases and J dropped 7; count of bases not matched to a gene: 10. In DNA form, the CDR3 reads TGTGCCATCAGTGCAGGACAGGGGAATTTGGATGAAGCTTTCTTT. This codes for CAISAGQGNLDEAFF.

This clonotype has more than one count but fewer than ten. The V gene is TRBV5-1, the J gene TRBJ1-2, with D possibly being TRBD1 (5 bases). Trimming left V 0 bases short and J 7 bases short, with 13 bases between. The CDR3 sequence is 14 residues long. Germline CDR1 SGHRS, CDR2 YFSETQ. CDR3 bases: TGCGCCAGCAGCTTGGAAGAAGGGGTTAGTGGCTACACCTTC. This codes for CASSLEEGVSGYTF. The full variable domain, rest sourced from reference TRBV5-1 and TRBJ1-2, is KAGVTQTPRYLIKTRGQQVTLSCSPISGHRSVSWYQQTPGQGLQFLFEYFSETQRNKGNFPGRFSGRQFSNSRSEMNVSTLELGDSALYLCASSLEEGVSGYTFGSGTRLTVV.

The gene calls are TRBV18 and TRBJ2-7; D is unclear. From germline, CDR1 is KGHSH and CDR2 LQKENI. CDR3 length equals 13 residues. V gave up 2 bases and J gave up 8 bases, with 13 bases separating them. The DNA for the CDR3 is TGTGCCAGCTCACCAAAAGCGAGGTCCAAGCAGTACTTC. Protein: CASSPKARSKQYF.

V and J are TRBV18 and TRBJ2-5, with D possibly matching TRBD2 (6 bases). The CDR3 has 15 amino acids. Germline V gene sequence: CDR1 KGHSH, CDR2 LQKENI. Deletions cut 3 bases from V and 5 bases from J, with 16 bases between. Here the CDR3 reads CASSPRRGFRETQYF. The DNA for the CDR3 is TGTGCCAGCTCACCGAGGAGGGGTTTCCGGGAGACCCAGTACTTC.

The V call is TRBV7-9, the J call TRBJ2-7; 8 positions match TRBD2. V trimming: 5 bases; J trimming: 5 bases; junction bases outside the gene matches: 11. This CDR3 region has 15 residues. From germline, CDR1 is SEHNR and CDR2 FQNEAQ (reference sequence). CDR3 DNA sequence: TGTGCCAGCAGCCCCCGGACTAGCACGCCCCACGAGCAGTACTTC. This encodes CASSPRTSTPHEQYF.

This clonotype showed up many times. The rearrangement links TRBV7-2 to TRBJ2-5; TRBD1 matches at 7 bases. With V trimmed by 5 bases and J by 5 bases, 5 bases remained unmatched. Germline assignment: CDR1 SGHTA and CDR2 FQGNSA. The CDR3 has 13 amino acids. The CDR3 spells CASSMTGMETQYF. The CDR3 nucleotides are TGTGCCAGCAGCATGACAGGGATGGAGACCCAGTACTTC.

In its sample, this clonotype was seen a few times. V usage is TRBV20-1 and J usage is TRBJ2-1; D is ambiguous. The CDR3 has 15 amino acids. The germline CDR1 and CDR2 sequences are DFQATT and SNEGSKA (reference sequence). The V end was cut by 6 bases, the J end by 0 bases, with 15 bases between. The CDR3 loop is CSAASIRSSYNEQFF. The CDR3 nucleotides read TGCAGTGCCGCATCAATTCGTAGCTCCTACAATGAGCAGTTCTTC.

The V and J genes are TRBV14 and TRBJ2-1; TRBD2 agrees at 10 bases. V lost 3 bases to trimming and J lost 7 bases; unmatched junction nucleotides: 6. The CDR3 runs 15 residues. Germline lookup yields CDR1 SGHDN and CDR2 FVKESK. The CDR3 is CASSQLAGVRNEQFF. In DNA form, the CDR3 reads TGTGCCAGCAGCCAGCTAGCGGGAGTCCGGAATGAGCAGTTCTTC.

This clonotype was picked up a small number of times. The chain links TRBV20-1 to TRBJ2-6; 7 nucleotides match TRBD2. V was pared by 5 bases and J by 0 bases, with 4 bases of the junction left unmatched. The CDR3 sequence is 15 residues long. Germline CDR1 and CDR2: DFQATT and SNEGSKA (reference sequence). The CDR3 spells CSAREVSSGANVLTF. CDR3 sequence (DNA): TGCAGTGCTCGGGAGGTCAGCTCTGGGGCCAACGTCCTGACTTTC.

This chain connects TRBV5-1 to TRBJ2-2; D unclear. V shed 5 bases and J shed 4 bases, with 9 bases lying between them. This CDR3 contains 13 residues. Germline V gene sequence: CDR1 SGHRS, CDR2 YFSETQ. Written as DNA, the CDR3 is TGCGCCAGCAGAGCCCCGATCACCGGGGAGCTGTTTTTT. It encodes CASRAPITGELFF.

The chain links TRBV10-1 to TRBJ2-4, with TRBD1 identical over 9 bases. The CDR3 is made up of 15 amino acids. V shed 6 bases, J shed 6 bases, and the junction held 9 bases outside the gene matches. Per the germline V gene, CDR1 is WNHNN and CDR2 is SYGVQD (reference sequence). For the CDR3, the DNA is TGCGCCAGCAGCCTAGGGACAGGGAACCCAAACATTCAGTACTTC. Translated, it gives CASSLGTGNPNIQYF.

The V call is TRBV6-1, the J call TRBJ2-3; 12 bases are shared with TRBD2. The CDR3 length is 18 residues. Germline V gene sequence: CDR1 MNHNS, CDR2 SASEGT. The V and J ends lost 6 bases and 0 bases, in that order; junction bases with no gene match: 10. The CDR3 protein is CASSKARTSGVSTDTQYF. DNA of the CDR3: TGTGCCAGCAGCAAGGCCCGGACTAGCGGGGTTAGCACAGATACGCAGTATTTT.

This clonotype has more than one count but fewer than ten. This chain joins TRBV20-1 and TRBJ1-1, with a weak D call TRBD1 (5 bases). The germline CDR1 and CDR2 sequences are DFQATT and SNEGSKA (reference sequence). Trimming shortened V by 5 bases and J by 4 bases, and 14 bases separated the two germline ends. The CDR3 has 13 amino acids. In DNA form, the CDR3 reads TGCAGTGCTGGGACGTCAAAAGGCACTGAAGCTTTCTTT. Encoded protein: CSAGTSKGTEAFF.

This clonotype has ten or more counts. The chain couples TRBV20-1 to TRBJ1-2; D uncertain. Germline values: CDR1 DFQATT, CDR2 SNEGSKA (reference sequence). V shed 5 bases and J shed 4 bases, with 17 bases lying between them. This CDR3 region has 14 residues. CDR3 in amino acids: CSAARSEPPYGYTF. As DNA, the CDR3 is TGCAGTGCTGCCCGTTCAGAGCCCCCCTATGGCTACACCTTC.

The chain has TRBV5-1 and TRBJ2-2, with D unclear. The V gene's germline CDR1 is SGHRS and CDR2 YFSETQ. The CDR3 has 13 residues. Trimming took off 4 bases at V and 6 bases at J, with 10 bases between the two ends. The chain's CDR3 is CASSPLVAGELFF. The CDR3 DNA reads TGCGCCAGCAGCCCCCTGGTGGCCGGGGAGCTGTTTTTT.

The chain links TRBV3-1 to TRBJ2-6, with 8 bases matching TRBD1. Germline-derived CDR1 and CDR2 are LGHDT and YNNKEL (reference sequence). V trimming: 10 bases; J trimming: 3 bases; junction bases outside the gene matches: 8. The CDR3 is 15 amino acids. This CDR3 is CATCQGTGGANVLTF. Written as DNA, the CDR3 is TGTGCCACCTGCCAAGGGACAGGTGGGGCCAACGTCCTGACTTTC.

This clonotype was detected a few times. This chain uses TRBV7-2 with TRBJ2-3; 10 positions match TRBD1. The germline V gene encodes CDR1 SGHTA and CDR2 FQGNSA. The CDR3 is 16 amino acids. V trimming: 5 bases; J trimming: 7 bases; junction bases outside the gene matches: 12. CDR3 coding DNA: TGTGCCAGCAGCCGGACGGGACAGGGGATGACATATACGCAGTATTTT. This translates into CASSRTGQGMTYTQYF.

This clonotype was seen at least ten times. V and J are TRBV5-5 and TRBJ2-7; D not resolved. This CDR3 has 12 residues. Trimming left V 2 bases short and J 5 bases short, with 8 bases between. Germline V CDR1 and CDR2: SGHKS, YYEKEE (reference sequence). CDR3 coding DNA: TGTGCCAGCAGCTTTACAGAGAACGAGCAGTACTTC. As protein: CASSFTENEQYF.

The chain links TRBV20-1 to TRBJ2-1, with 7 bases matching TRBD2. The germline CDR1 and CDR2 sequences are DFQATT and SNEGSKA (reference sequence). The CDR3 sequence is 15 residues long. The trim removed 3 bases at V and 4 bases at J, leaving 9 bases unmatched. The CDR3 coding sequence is TGCAGTGCTAGCTACCGGGACTACCCATACAATGAGCAGTTCTTC. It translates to CSASYRDYPYNEQFF.

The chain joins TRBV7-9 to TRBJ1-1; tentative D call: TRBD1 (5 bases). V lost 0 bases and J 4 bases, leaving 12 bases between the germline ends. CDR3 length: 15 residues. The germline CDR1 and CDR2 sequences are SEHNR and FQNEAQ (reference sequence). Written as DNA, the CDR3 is TGTGCCAGCAGCTTAGCCGGCAGGGCGGTCACTGAAGCTTTCTTT. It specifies CASSLAGRAVTEAFF. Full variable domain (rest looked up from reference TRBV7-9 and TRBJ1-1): DTGVSQNPRHKITKRGQNVTFRCDPISEHNRLYWYRQTLGQGPEFLTYFQNEAQLEKSRLLSDRFSAERPKGSFSTLEIQRTEQGDSAMYLCASSLAGRAVTEAFFGQGTRLTVV.

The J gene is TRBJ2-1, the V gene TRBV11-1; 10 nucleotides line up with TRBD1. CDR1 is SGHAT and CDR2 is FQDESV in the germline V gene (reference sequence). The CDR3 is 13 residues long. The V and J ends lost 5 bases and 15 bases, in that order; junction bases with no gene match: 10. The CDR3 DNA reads TGTGCCAGCAGCGCCTCCGGGACAGGGGTCCCGTTCTTC. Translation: CASSASGTGVPFF.

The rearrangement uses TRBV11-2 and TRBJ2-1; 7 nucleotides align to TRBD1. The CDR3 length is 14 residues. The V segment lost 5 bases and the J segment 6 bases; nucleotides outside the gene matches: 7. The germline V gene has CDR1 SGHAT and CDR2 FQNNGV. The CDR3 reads CASSPYRGGNEQFF. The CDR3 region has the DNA TGTGCCAGCAGCCCCTACAGGGGTGGCAATGAGCAGTTCTTC.

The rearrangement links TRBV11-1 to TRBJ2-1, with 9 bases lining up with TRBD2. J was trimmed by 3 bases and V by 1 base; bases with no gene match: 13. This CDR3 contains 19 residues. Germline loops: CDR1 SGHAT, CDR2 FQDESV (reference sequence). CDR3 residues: CASSLGRGLAASVYNEQFF. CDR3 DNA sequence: TGTGCCAGCAGCTTAGGCCGGGGACTAGCCGCTTCGGTCTACAATGAGCAGTTCTTC.

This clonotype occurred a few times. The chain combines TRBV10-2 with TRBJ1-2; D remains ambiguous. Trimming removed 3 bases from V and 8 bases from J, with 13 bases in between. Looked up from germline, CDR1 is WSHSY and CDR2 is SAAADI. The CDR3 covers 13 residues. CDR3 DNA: TGCGCCAGCAGTGAAACGGAGGTCTCAGGCTACACCTTC. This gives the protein CASSETEVSGYTF.